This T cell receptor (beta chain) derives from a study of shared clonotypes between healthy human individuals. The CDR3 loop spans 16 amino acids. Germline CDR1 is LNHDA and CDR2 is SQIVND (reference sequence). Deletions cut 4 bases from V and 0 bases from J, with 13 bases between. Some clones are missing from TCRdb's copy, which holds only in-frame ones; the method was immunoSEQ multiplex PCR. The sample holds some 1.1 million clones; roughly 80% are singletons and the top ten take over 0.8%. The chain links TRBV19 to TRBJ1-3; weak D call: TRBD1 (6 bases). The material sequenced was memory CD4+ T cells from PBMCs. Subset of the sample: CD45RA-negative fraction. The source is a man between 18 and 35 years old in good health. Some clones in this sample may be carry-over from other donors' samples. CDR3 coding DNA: TGTGCCAGTAGTAAGTCCACAGGGAGCTCTGGAAACACCATATATTTT. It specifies CASSKSTGSSGNTIYF. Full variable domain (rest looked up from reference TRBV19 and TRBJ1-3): DGGITQSPKYLFRKEGQNVTLSCEQNLNHDAMYWYRQDPGQGLRLIYYSQIVNDFQKGDIAEGYSVSREKKESFPLTVTSAQKNPTAFYLCASSKSTGSSGNTIYFGEGSWLTVV.